These 2 T cell receptor beta chains came from one sample sequenced in a study of blood T cell repertoires in COVID-19. Only in-frame clones appear in the TCRdb table, and some are missing; sequencing was by immunoSEQ multiplex PCR. The profile shows roughly 200,000 clones, approximately 83% of them singletons. The sequencing input was peripheral blood. These receptors were taken from a man aged 50 to 59 with active or convalescent COVID-19.

The chain uses TRBV5-1 and TRBJ1-4; the D gene is possibly TRBD1 (5 bases). The V and J ends lost 0 bases and 7 bases respectively, with 10 bases between them. The CDR3 length is 14 residues. CDR1 is SGHRS, CDR2 YFSETQ, per germline. The CDR3, as DNA: TGCGCCAGCAGCTTGGTTCAGGGAGGTGAAAAACTGTTTTTT. This translates into CASSLVQGGEKLFF. Based on the CDR3 plus reference TRBV5-1 and TRBJ1-4, the full variable domain is KAGVTQTPRYLIKTRGQQVTLSCSPISGHRSVSWYQQTPGQGLQFLFEYFSETQRNKGNFPGRFSGRQFSNSRSEMNVSTLELGDSALYLCASSLVQGGEKLFFGSGTQLSVL.

The V gene is TRBV6-5, the J gene TRBJ1-5, with D possibly TRBD1 on 6 matching bases. CDR1 is MNHEY, CDR2 SVGAGI, per germline. This CDR3 spans 13 amino acids. V was trimmed by 8 bases and J by 8 bases, leaving 16 bases between them. DNA for the CDR3: TGTGCCAGCTCGACAGGCTTAATTGAGCCCCAGCATTTT. Amino acid sequence: CASSTGLIEPQHF.